Below are 21 T cell receptor beta chains sequenced from a single sample in a study of cytomegalovirus exposure and HLA in healthy donors. Amplification used 60 Vbeta primers and 13 Jbeta primers. Repertoires were generated with immunoSEQ multiplex PCR, while TCRdb's copy carries only in-frame clones and drops some. The sample includes 150,000 to 200,000 clones, about 81% of them seen just once. Material for sequencing was PBMCs. The origin of the receptors is a man aged 18 to 30 in good health and CMV-seronegative.

V is TRBV13 and J is TRBJ2-7; 8 nucleotides match TRBD2. This CDR3 has 17 residues. Germline assignment: CDR1 PRHDT and CDR2 FYEKMQ (reference sequence). Trimming cost V 2 bases and J 5 bases; bases outside gene matches: 14. CDR3 sequence reads: CASSLLKPGLDWDEQYF. In DNA form, the CDR3 reads TGTGCCAGCAGCTTACTGAAGCCGGGACTAGATTGGGACGAGCAGTACTTC.

This chain joins TRBV10-1 and TRBJ1-1; 9 positions agree with TRBD1. The V segment lost 5 bases and the J segment 5 bases; nucleotides outside the gene matches: 6. CDR3 length equals 14 residues. Germline loops: CDR1 WNHNN, CDR2 SYGVQD (reference sequence). CDR3 in amino acids: CASSQNRGRTEAFF. DNA of the CDR3: TGCGCCAGCAGTCAAAACAGGGGGCGAACTGAAGCTTTCTTT.

The V and J genes are TRBV13 and TRBJ2-7; TRBD2 matches 7 bases. The CDR3 has 13 residues. The germline V gene encodes CDR1 PRHDT and CDR2 FYEKMQ (reference sequence). Losses at the gene ends were 5 bases for V and 3 bases for J; bases not matched to a gene: 4. This CDR3 is CASSVGRNYEQYF. CDR3 bases: TGTGCCAGCAGCGTCGGGAGGAACTACGAGCAGTACTTC. Filled out from reference TRBV13 and TRBJ2-7, the complete variable domain reads AAGVIQSPRHLIKEKRETATLKCYPIPRHDTVYWYQQGPGQDPQFLISFYEKMQSDKGSIPDRFSAQQFSDYHSELNMSSLELGDSALYFCASSVGRNYEQYFGPGTRLTVT.

The gene calls are TRBV18 and TRBJ1-1, with no clear D. The CDR3 consists of 15 residues. CDR1 and CDR2 (germline): KGHSH, LQKENI. Deletions cut 6 bases from V and 1 base from J, with 15 bases between. The CDR3 loop is CASSLNDNTNTEAFF. In nucleotides, the CDR3 is TGTGCCAGCTCCCTGAACGACAATACGAACACTGAAGCTTTCTTT.

This clone was picked up one time. The chain carries TRBV9 and TRBJ2-3; TRBD2 is a possible D gene (6 bases). V was pared by 3 bases and J by 2 bases, with 16 bases between. CDR3 length: 16 residues. Per the germline V gene, CDR1 is SGDLS and CDR2 is YYNGEE. DNA for the CDR3: TGTGCCAGCAGCGAACGTAGCGGAGGGCCCACAGATACGCAGTATTTT. Encoded protein: CASSERSGGPTDTQYF.

The J gene is TRBJ2-7, the V gene TRBV6-6; the D gene is possibly TRBD2 (7 bases). This CDR3 region has 15 residues. The V and J ends lost 6 bases and 3 bases respectively, with 18 bases between them. Germline V gene data show CDR1 as MNHNY and CDR2 as SVGAGI (reference sequence). As DNA, the CDR3 is TGTGCCAGCAGCCGCGAGGGGGGGGGACTCTACGAGCAGTACTTC. Amino acid sequence: CASSREGGGLYEQYF.

The chain is built from TRBV6-5 and TRBJ1-6; the D is unclear. CDR1 and CDR2 from the germline V gene are MNHEY and SVGAGI. The CDR3 consists of 12 residues. V dropped 4 bases and J dropped 9 bases, with 7 bases sitting between them. The CDR3 spells CASSSEGSPLHF. Written as DNA, the CDR3 is TGTGCCAGCAGTTCTGAGGGTTCACCCCTCCACTTT.

This sequence joins TRBV13 and TRBJ2-7; 7 bases fit TRBD1. Germline V gene lookup returns CDR1 PRHDT and CDR2 FYEKMQ (reference sequence). The V gene end was trimmed by 5 bases and the J gene end by 2 bases; junction bases not matched to a gene: 6. The CDR3 runs 14 residues. This CDR3 reads CASSRRQGTYEQYF. The CDR3 DNA reads TGTGCCAGCAGCCGACGACAGGGCACCTACGAGCAGTACTTC.

This chain links TRBV19 with TRBJ1-6; D ambiguous. CDR3 length: 15 residues. V dropped 6 bases and J dropped 4 bases, with 13 bases sitting between them. Germline loops: CDR1 LNHDA, CDR2 SQIVND (reference sequence). The chain's CDR3 is CASSAGVIYNSPLHF. For the CDR3, the DNA is TGTGCCAGTAGCGCCGGGGTTATTTATAATTCACCCCTCCACTTT. The full variable domain, rest sourced from reference TRBV19 and TRBJ1-6, is DGGITQSPKYLFRKEGQNVTLSCEQNLNHDAMYWYRQDPGQGLRLIYYSQIVNDFQKGDIAEGYSVSREKKESFPLTVTSAQKNPTAFYLCASSAGVIYNSPLHFGNGTRLTVT.

This chain connects TRBV7-9 to TRBJ1-5; 7 bases map to TRBD1. Germline-derived CDR1 and CDR2 are SEHNR and FQNEAQ (reference sequence). V gave up 3 bases and J gave up 5 bases; unmatched junction bases: 4. This CDR3 has 14 residues. The CDR3 here is CASSFGQAHQPQHF. CDR3 coding DNA: TGTGCCAGCAGCTTTGGACAGGCCCATCAGCCCCAGCATTTT.

V and J are TRBV7-2 and TRBJ1-2, with D possibly TRBD1 on 6 matching bases. Germline V gene sequence: CDR1 SGHTA, CDR2 FQGNSA. V was clipped by 6 bases and J by 1 base, with 18 bases between them. The CDR3 spans 16 residues. The CDR3, as DNA: TGTGCCAGCAGGGGGTGGGCAGGGGCTAATAACTATGGCTACACCTTC. It specifies CASRGWAGANNYGYTF.

The table lists this clone with a count of one. The V call is TRBV20-1, the J call TRBJ2-5; D ambiguous. In germline, CDR1 is DFQATT, CDR2 SNEGSKA (reference sequence). This CDR3 is 11 amino acids long. The V end lost 5 bases, the J end lost 2 bases, and 6 bases lay between the germline ends. CDR3 sequence: CSAPRQETQYF. CDR3 sequence (DNA): TGCAGTGCTCCCAGGCAAGAGACCCAGTACTTC.

This clone was observed a few times. This rearrangement joins TRBV9 to TRBJ2-5; 9 bases are a match to TRBD1. The CDR3 sequence is 17 residues long. Unmatched junction bases numbered 11, after V lost 4 bases and J lost 1 base. Germline values: CDR1 SGDLS, CDR2 YYNGEE. Here the CDR3 reads CASSTNRGPTPQETQYF. In DNA form, the CDR3 reads TGTGCCAGCAGCACCAACAGGGGGCCCACGCCCCAAGAGACCCAGTACTTC. Complete variable domain (other parts from reference TRBV9 and TRBJ2-5): DSGVTQTPKHLITATGQRVTLRCSPRSGDLSVYWYQQSLDQGLQFLIQYYNGEERAKGNILERFSAQQFPDLHSELNLSSLELGDSALYFCASSTNRGPTPQETQYFGPGTRLLVL.

The chain recombines TRBV7-2 with TRBJ2-3; TRBD1 agrees at 7 bases. The junction had 4 bases not matched to a gene; V was cut back by 2 bases and J by 5 bases. CDR1 and CDR2 (germline): SGHTA, FQGNSA. There are 14 residues in the CDR3. The CDR3 here is CASSLRQGGDTQYF. The CDR3 DNA reads as TGTGCCAGCAGCTTACGACAGGGCGGAGATACGCAGTATTTT.

In its sample, this clone was seen a few times. The CDR3 coding sequence is TGTGCCATCACGGACACCTTGAACACTGAAGCTTTCTTT. Its translation: CAITDTLNTEAFF. V usage is TRBV6-1 and J usage is TRBJ1-1; D perhaps matches TRBD1 (5 bases). V lost 10 bases and J lost 0, with 12 bases in between. The CDR3 length is 13 residues. CDR1 and CDR2 from the germline V gene are MNHNS and SASEGT.

V and J are TRBV5-4 and TRBJ2-1; TRBD2 aligns across 7 bases. CDR1 is SGHNT and CDR2 is YYREEE in the germline V gene (reference sequence). The CDR3 loop spans 14 amino acids. Trimming removed 4 bases from V and 6 bases from J; junction bases left unmatched: 7. In nucleotides, the CDR3 is TGTGCCAGCAGCCCTGTGGCTAGCGGCAATGAGCAGTTCTTC. Encoded protein: CASSPVASGNEQFF.

The J gene is TRBJ2-1, the V gene TRBV6-5; 9 positions match TRBD2. The CDR3 runs to 15 residues. With V trimmed by 6 bases and J by 6 bases, 9 bases remained unmatched. The V gene's germline CDR1 is MNHEY and CDR2 SVGAGI. The CDR3 bases are TGTGCCAGCAGCCCCACCGGGACTAGCACCAATGAGCAGTTCTTC. Translating gives CASSPTGTSTNEQFF.

The gene calls are TRBV15 and TRBJ2-2; D perhaps matches TRBD2 (5 bases). V was pared by 0 bases and J by 2 bases, with 13 bases between. This CDR3 is 17 amino acids long. Germline V gene data show CDR1 as LNHNV and CDR2 as YYDKDF (reference sequence). DNA for the CDR3: TGTGCCACCAGCAGAGATCGGTCGACTACCAACACCGGGGAGCTGTTTTTT. As protein: CATSRDRSTTNTGELFF.

The chain carries TRBV2 and TRBJ1-4; 9 bases map to TRBD1. The CDR3 totals 15 residues. The V gene end was trimmed by 7 bases and the J gene end by 8 bases; junction bases not matched to a gene: 11. The germline V gene has CDR1 SNHLY and CDR2 FYNNEI. CDR3 region: CASKPATGGEEKLFF. In nucleotides, the CDR3 is TGTGCCAGCAAACCTGCTACAGGGGGCGAAGAAAAACTGTTTTTT.

J is TRBJ1-3 and V is TRBV6-5, with 10 bases aligning to TRBD1. The junction had 8 bases not matched to a gene; V was cut back by 4 bases and J by 8 bases. The CDR3 contains 15 residues. Germline V lookup: CDR1 MNHEY, CDR2 SVGAGI. The CDR3: CASSSRDRGLYTIYF. As DNA, the CDR3 is TGTGCCAGCAGTTCCCGGGACAGGGGTTTGTACACCATATATTTT.

The CDR3 region has the DNA TGTGCCAGCAGTGAAAGATCGAACCAGGGCACTTTCTTT. Translated: CASSERSNQGTFF. The gene calls are TRBV6-1 and TRBJ1-1, with D possibly matching TRBD1 (5 bases). The length of the CDR3 is 13 residues. V lost 2 bases and J lost 12, with 16 bases in between. CDR1 and CDR2 (germline): MNHNS, SASEGT.